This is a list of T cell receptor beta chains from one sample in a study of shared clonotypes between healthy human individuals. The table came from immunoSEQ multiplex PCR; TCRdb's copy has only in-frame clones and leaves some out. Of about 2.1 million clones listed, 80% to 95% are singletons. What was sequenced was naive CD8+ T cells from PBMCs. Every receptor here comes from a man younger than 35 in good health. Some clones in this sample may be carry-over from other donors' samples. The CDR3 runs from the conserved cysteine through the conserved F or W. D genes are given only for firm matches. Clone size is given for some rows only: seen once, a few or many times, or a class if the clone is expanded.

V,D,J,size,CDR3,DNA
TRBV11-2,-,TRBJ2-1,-,CASSHLLAGLNEQFF,TGTGCCAGCAGCCACCTCTTGGCGGGATTAAATGAGCAGTTCTTC
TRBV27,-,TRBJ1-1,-,CASSRGFNTEAFF,TGTGCCAGCAGTCGGGGCTTTAACACTGAAGCTTTCTTT
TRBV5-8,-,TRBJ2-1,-,CASSSRQGGRDEQFF,TGTGCCAGCAGCTCCCGGCAGGGGGGGAGGGATGAGCAGTTCTTC
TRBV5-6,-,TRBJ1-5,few,CASSLGPDFEPQHF,TGTGCCAGCAGCTTGGGGCCGGACTTTGAACCCCAGCATTTT
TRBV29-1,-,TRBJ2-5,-,CSVAGMGETQYF,TGCAGCGTTGCAGGGATGGGTGAGACCCAGTACTTC
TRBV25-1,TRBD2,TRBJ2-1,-,CASRQRASGYNEQFF,TGTGCCAGCAGACAGCGGGCTAGCGGCTACAATGAGCAGTTCTTC
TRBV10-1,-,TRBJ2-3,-,CASSGGPVDTQYF,TGCGCCAGCAGTGGGGGGCCCGTGGATACGCAGTATTTT
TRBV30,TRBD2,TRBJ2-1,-,CAWELAGGPNEQFF,TGTGCCTGGGAGCTAGCGGGAGGTCCCAATGAGCAGTTCTTC
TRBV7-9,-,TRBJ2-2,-,CASSRTTNTGELFF,TGTGCCAGCAGCCGTACTACGAACACCGGGGAGCTGTTTTTT
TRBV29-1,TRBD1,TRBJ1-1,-,CSVTDRGSGTEAFF,TGCAGCGTGACTGACAGGGGATCGGGGACTGAAGCTTTCTTT
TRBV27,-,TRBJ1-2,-,CASSFSGRQIYGYTF,TGTGCCAGCAGTTTTAGCGGGAGGCAGATCTATGGCTACACCTTC
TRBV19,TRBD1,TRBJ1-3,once,CASSFPDRSGNTIYF,TGTGCCAGTAGTTTTCCGGACAGGTCTGGAAACACCATATATTTT
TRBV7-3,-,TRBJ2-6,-,CASSLMKPSGANVLTF,TGTGCCAGCAGCTTAATGAAACCCTCTGGGGCCAACGTCCTGACTTTC
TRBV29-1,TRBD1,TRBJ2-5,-,CSVSQGDSSKTQYF,TGCAGCGTTTCACAGGGGGACTCCAGTAAGACCCAGTACTTC
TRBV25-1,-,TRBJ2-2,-,CASSGGHTGELFF,TGTGCCAGCTCAGGAGGTCACACCGGGGAGCTGTTTTTT
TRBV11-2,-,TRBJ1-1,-,CASSLGEWQDPEAFF,TGTGCCAGCAGCTTGGGTGAGTGGCAGGACCCTGAAGCTTTCTTT
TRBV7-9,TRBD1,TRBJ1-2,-,CASSTRAGGPENGYTF,TGTGCCAGCAGCACCCGGGCAGGGGGCCCAGAGAATGGCTACACCTTC
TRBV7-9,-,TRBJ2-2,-,CASSGNPIGGELFF,TGTGCCAGCAGCGGAAACCCGATCGGGGGGGAGCTGTTTTTT
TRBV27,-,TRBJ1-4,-,CASTERYPWGYTTNEKLFF,TGTGCCAGCACTGAGAGGTATCCTTGGGGGTACACAACTAATGAAAAACTGTTTTTT
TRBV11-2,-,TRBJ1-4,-,CASSLDRRGEKLFF,TGTGCCAGCAGCTTAGATAGACGGGGTGAAAAACTGTTTTTT
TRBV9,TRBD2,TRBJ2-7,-,CASSDQGLAGVYEQYF,TGTGCCAGCAGCGACCAGGGACTAGCGGGAGTCTACGAGCAGTACTTC
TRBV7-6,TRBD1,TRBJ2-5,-,CASSLHPGQQETQYF,TGTGCCAGCAGCTTACACCCGGGACAGCAAGAGACCCAGTACTTC
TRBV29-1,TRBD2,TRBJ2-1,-,CSVVGLDKVGSYNEQFF,TGCAGCGTTGTGGGACTAGATAAGGTAGGCTCCTACAATGAGCAGTTCTTC
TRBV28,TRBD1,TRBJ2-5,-,CASRTRDSPQETQYF,TGTGCCAGCAGAACTCGGGACAGTCCCCAAGAGACCCAGTACTTC
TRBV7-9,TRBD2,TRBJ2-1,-,CASSPQRERVEQFF,TGTGCCAGCAGCCCTCAGCGGGAGCGGGTTGAGCAGTTCTTC
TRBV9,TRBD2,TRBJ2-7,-,CASSVSGGREQYF,TGTGCCAGCAGCGTTAGCGGGGGCCGGGAGCAGTACTTC
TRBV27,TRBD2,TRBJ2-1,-,CASSLLGTSKEQFF,TGTGCCAGCAGTTTACTCGGGACTAGCAAAGAGCAGTTCTTC
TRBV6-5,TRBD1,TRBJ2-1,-,CASSYRGPTYNEQFF,TGTGCCAGCAGTTACAGGGGGCCCACCTACAATGAGCAGTTCTTC
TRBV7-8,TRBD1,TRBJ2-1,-,CASSEGQGSYNEQFF,TGTGCCAGCAGCGAAGGACAGGGGTCCTACAATGAGCAGTTCTTC
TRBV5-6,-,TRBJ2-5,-,CASSVRRVQETQYF,TGTGCCAGCAGCGTTAGACGTGTACAAGAGACCCAGTACTTC
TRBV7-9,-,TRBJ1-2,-,CASSFSGGYTF,TGTGCCAGCAGCTTTTCCGGTGGCTACACCTTC
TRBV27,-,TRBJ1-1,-,CASSLSNGNTEAFF,TGTGCCAGCAGTTTATCGAACGGAAACACTGAAGCTTTCTTT
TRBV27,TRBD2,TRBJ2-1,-,CASSLWTSGVNEQFF,TGTGCCAGCAGTCTATGGACTAGCGGAGTCAATGAGCAGTTCTTC
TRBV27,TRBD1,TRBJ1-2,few,CASRPQTGSGYGYTF,TGTGCCAGCAGGCCCCAGACAGGGAGTGGCTATGGCTACACCTTC
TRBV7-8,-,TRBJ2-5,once,CASSLSQQEGETQYF,TGTGCCAGCAGCTTATCTCAACAGGAGGGAGAGACCCAGTACTTC
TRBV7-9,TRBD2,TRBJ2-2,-,CASSHSGSSTGELFF,TGTGCCAGCAGCCATAGCGGGAGTAGCACCGGGGAGCTGTTTTTT
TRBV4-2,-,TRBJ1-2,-,CASSQDWTGYYGYTF,TGTGCCAGCAGCCAAGACTGGACGGGCTACTATGGCTACACCTTC
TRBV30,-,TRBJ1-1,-,CAWTEKQGLNTEAFF,TGTGCCTGGACCGAAAAACAGGGATTGAACACTGAAGCTTTCTTT
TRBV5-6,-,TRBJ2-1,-,CASSESKGPRIEQFF,TGTGCCAGCAGCGAGTCGAAGGGACCTCGAATAGAGCAGTTCTTC
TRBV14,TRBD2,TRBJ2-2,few,CASRGREPLTGELFF,TGTGCCAGTCGAGGGCGGGAGCCTCTCACCGGGGAGCTGTTTTTT
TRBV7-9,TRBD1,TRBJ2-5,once,CASSWGQGVEETQYF,TGTGCCAGCAGCTGGGGACAGGGGGTAGAAGAGACCCAGTACTTC